This TCR beta chain was observed in a study of blood T cell repertoires in COVID-19. In the study overall: Acute and convalescent COVID-19 samples came from the United States, Italy and Spain.

This clone was found once. Study processing details: Quantification of nucleated cells was approximated via reference gene primer amplification. The method was immunoSEQ multiplex PCR; TCRdb's version includes in-frame clones alone and lacks a portion of them. V and J calls and clone size are those listed in that table; D and trimming were worked out from the DNA. Of approximately 270,000 clones listed, 85% to 90% are singletons. V was clipped by 5 bases and J by 7 bases, with 14 bases between them. This CDR3 has 13 residues. This TCR derives from a man aged 25-45 years with acute or convalescent COVID-19. Specimen: peripheral blood. V is TRBV12-3 or TRBV12-4 and J is TRBJ1-1, with TRBD1 as a possible D gene (5 bases). CDR3 amino acids: CASSTRGRVEAFF. The DNA of the CDR3 is TGTGCCAGCAGTACGCGGGGACGGGTTGAAGCTTTCTTT.